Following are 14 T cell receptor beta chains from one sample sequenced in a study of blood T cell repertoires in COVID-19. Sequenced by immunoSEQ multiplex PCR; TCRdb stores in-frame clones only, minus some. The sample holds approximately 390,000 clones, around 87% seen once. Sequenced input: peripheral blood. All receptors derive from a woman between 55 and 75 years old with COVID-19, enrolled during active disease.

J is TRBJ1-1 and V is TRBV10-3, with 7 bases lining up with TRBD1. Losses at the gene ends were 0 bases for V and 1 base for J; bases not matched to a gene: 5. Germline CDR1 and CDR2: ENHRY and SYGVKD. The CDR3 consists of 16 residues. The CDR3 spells CAISESANRGNTEAFF. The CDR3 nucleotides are TGTGCCATCAGTGAGTCGGCGAACAGGGGGAACACTGAAGCTTTCTTT.

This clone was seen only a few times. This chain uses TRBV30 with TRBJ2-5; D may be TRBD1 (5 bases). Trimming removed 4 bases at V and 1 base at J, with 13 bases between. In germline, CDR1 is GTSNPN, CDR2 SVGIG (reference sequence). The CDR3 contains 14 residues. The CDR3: CAWKGAPSQETQYF. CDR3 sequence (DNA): TGTGCCTGGAAAGGGGCACCCTCCCAAGAGACCCAGTACTTC.

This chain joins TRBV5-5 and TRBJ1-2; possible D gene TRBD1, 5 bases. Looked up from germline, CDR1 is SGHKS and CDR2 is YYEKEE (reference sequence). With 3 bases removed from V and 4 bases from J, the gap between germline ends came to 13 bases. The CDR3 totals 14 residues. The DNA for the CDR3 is TGTGCCAGCAGCTACCAACAGGAAAGCTATGGCTACACCTTC. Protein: CASSYQQESYGYTF. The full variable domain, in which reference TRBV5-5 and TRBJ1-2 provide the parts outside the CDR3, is DAGVTQSPTHLIKTRGQQVTLRCSPISGHKSVSWYQQVLGQGPQFIFQYYEKEERGRGNFPDRFSARQFPNYSSELNVNALLLGDSALYLCASSYQQESYGYTFGSGTRLTVV.

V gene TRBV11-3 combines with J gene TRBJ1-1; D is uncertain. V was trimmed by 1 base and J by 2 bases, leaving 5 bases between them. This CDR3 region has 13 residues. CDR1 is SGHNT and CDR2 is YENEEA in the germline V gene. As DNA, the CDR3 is TGTGCCAGCAGCTTAGCAGTCAACACTGAAGCTTTCTTT. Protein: CASSLAVNTEAFF.

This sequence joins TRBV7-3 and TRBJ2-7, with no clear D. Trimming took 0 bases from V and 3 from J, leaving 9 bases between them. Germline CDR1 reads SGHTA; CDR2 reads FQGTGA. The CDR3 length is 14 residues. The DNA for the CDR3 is TGTGCCAGCAGCTTAACGAGCATCGTCTACGAGCAGTACTTC. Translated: CASSLTSIVYEQYF. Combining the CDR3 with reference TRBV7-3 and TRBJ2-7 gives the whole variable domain GAGVSQTPSNKVTEKGKYVELRCDPISGHTALYWYRQSLGQGPEFLIYFQGTGAADDSGLPNDRFFAVRPEGSVSTLKIQRTERGDSAVYLCASSLTSIVYEQYFGPGTRLTVT.

CDR3 coding DNA: TGTGCCTGGAGTCCGGGGACTAGCGGGGGAGAGACCCAGTACTTC. This encodes CAWSPGTSGGETQYF. The rearrangement joins TRBV30 to TRBJ2-5; 14 bases map to TRBD2. This CDR3 contains 15 residues. Germline assignment: CDR1 GTSNPN and CDR2 SVGIG (reference sequence). J was trimmed by 4 bases and V by 2 bases; bases with no gene match: 3.

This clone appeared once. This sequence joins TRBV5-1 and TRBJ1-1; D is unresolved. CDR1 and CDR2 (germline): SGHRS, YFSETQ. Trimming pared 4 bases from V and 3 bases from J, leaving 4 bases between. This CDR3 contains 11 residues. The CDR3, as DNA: TGCGCCAGCAGCGACTACACTGAAGCTTTCTTT. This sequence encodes CASSDYTEAFF.

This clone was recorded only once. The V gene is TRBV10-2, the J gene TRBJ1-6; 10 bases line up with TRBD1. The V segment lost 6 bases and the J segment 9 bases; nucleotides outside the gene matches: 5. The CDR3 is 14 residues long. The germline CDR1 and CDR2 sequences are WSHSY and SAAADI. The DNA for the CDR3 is TGCGCCAGCAGCTGGGGACAGGGGACTTCACCCCTCCACTTT. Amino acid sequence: CASSWGQGTSPLHF.

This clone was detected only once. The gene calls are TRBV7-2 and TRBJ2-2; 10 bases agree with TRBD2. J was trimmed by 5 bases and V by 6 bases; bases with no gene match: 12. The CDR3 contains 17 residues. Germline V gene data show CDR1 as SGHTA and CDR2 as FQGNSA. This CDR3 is CASRLAGARVKTGELFF. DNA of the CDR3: TGTGCCAGCAGGCTAGCGGGGGCCCGTGTGAAGACCGGGGAGCTGTTTTTT.

The CDR3 here is CASSPTTGGFGGYTF. The CDR3 DNA reads TGTGCCAGCAGTCCGACTACAGGGGGCTTTGGTGGCTACACCTTC. This rearrangement joins TRBV5-5 to TRBJ1-2; 9 bases are shared with TRBD1. The J segment lost 7 bases and the V segment lost 5 bases, leaving 12 bases of the junction unmatched. CDR1 and CDR2 from the germline V gene are SGHKS and YYEKEE (reference sequence). The CDR3 covers 15 residues.

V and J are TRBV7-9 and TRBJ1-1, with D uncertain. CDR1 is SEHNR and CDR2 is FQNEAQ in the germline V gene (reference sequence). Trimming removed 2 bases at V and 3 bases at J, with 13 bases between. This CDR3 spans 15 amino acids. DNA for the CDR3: TGTGCCAGCAGCTTAACGGTATTCGGAGACACTGAAGCTTTCTTT. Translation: CASSLTVFGDTEAFF.

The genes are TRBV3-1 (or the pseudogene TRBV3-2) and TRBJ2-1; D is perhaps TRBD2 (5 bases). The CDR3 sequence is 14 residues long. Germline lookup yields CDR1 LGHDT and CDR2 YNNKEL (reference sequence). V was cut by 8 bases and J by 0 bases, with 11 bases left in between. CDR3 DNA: TGTGCCAGCGGACTCTTTAGCTCCTACAATGAGCAGTTCTTC. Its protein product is CASGLFSSYNEQFF.

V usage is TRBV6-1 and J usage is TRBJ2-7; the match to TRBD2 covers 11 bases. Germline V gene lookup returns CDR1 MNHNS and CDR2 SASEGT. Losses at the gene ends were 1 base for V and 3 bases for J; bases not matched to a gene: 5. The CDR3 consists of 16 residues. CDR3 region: CASSEGTSGGFYEQYF. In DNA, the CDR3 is TGTGCCAGCAGTGAAGGAACTAGCGGGGGTTTCTACGAGCAGTACTTC.

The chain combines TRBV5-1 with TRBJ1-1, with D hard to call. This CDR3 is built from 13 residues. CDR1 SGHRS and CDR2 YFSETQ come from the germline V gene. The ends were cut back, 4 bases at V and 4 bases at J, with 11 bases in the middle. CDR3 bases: TGCGCCAGCAGCCCACGAGGACTCACTGAAGCTTTCTTT. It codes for CASSPRGLTEAFF.